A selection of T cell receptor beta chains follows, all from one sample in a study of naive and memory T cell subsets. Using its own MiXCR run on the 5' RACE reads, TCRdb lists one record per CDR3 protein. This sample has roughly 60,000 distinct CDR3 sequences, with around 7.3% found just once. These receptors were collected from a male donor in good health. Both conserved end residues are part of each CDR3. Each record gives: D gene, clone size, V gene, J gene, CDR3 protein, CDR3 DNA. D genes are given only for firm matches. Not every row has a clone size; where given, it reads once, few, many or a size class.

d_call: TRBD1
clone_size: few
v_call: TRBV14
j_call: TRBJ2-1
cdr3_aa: CASSQEWGTGGFINEQFF
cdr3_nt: TGTGCCAGCAGCCAAGAGTGGGGGACAGGGGGCTTTATCAATGAGCAGTTCTTC

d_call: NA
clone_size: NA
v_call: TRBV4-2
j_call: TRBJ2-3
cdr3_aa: CASSQDWGAPDTQYF
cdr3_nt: TGTGCCAGCAGCCAAGATTGGGGGGCCCCAGATACGCAGTATTTT

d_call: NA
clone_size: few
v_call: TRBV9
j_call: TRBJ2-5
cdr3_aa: CASSVVPQETQYF
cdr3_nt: TGTGCCAGCAGCGTGGTACCACAAGAGACCCAGTACTTC

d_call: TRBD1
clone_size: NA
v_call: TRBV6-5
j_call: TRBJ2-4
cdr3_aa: CASSGTGAKNIQYF
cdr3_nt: TGTGCCAGCAGTGGGACAGGGGCCAAAAACATTCAGTACTTC

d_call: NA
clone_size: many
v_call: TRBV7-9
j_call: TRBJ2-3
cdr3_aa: CASSHLNRGFGTDTQYF
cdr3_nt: TGTGCCAGCAGCCATCTCAACCGGGGGTTCGGCACAGATACGCAGTATTTT

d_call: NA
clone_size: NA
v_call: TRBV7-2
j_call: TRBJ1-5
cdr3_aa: CASSSLDGVYSNQPEHF
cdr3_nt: TGTGCCAGCAGCTCCCTAGACGGGGTTTATAGCAATCAGCCCGAGCATTTT

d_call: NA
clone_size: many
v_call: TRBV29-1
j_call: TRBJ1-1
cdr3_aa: CSVLERELEVFF
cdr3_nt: TGCAGCGTTTTAGAACGGGAACTAGAAGTTTTCTTT

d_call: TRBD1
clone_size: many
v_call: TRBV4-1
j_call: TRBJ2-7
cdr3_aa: CASSHGTGTYEQYF
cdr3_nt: TGCGCCAGCAGCCATGGGACAGGTACCTACGAGCAGTACTTC

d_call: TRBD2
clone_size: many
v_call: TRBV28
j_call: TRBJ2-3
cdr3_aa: CASGATSGTDTQYF
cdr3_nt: TGTGCCAGCGGTGCAACTAGCGGCACAGATACGCAGTATTTT

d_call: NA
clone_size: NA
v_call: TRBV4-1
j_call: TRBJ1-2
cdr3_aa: CASSQDQYRAGYGYTF
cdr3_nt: TGCGCCAGCAGCCAAGATCAGTACAGGGCAGGCTATGGCTACACCTTC

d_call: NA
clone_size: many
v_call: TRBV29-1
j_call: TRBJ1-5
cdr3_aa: CSVSLLDSNQPQHF
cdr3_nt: TGCAGCGTGAGCCTACTAGATAGCAATCAGCCCCAGCATTTT

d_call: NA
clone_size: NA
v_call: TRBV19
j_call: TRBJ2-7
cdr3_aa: CASSSWGPHEQYF
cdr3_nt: TGTGCCAGTAGTAGCTGGGGGCCCCACGAGCAGTACTTC

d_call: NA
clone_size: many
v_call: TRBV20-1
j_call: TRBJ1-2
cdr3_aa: CSARRQGYGYTF
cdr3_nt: TGCAGTGCTAGACGGCAGGGCTATGGCTACACCTTC

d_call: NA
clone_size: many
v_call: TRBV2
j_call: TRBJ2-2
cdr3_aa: CASKSRGGELFF
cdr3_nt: TGTGCCAGCAAAAGCCGGGGCGGGGAGCTGTTTTTT

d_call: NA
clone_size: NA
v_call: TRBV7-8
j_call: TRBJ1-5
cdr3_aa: CASSLQQGDLLNQPQHF
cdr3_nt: TGTGCCAGCAGCTTACAACAGGGCGATCTCCTCAATCAGCCCCAGCATTTT

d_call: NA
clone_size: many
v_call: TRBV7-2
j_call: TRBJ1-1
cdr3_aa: CASSFNPGGQTEAFF
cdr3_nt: TGTGCCAGCAGCTTCAACCCCGGGGGGCAAACTGAAGCTTTCTTT

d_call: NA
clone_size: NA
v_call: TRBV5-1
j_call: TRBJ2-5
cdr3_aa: CASSLVIAEETQYF
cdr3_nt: TGCGCCAGCAGCTTGGTAATAGCGGAAGAGACCCAGTACTTC

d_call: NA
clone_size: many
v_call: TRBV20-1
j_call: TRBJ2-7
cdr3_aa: CSATDRPLRQYF
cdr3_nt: TGCAGTGCGACCGACAGGCCGCTCAGGCAGTACTTC

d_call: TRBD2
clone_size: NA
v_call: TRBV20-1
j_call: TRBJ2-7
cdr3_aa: CSAPYTSGRLYEQYF
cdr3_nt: TGCAGTGCTCCATATACTAGCGGGAGACTCTACGAGCAGTACTTC

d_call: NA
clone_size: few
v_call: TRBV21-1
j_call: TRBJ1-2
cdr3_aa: CASSPDRAGGYTF
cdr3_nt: TGTGCCAGCAGCCCCGACAGGGCAGGTGGCTACACCTTC

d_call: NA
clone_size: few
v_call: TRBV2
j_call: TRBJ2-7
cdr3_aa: CASTKGYEQYF
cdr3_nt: TGTGCCAGCACAAAAGGTTACGAGCAGTACTTC

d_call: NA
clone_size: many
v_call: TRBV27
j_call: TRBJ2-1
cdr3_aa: CASRLGGSGQWDNEQFF
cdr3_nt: TGTGCCAGCCGACTAGGGGGGAGCGGACAATGGGACAATGAGCAGTTCTTC

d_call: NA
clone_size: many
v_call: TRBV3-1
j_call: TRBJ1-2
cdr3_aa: CASSQERLYGYTF
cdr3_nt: TGTGCCAGCAGCCAAGAACGGCTCTATGGCTACACCTTC

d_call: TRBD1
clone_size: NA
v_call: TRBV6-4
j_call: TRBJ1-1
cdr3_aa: CASKRGGYTEAFF
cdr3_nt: TGTGCCAGCAAAAGAGGGGGCTATACTGAAGCTTTCTTT

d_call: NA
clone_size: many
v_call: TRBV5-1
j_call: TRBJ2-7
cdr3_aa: CASSFQEDSYEQYF
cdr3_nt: TGCGCCAGCAGCTTTCAGGAAGACTCCTACGAGCAGTACTTC

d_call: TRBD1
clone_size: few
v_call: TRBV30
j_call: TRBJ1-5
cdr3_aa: CAWSAGGTNQPQHF
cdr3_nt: TGTGCCTGGAGCGCAGGGGGAACAAATCAGCCCCAGCATTTT

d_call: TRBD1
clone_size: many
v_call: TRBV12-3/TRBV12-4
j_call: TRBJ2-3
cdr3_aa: CASNVPRDRGTDTQYF
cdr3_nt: TGTGCCAGCAATGTCCCAAGGGACAGGGGAACAGATACGCAGTATTTT